This entry describes one T cell receptor beta chain. Trimming removed 3 bases at V and 3 bases at J, with 13 bases between. The CDR3 spans 14 residues. CDR1 and CDR2 from the germline V gene are SGDLS and YYNGEE. The data stem from a study of T cell responses to AZD1222 COVID-19 vaccine. Measured with immunoSEQ multiplex PCR; TCRdb has only the in-frame clones, and not every one. The sample shows some 120,000 clones, 80% to 95% of them seen only once. The material was peripheral blood, obtained 28 days after the second dose of the MenACWY control vaccine. The clonotype comes from an adult who received the MenACWY meningococcal vaccine as a control. This chain connects TRBV9 to TRBJ2-7; D remains ambiguous. CDR3 nucleotide sequence: TGTGCCAGCAGCGCCGGCGGCGGCGTCTACGAGCAGTACTTC. Residues: CASSAGGGVYEQYF.